Listed here is a single T cell receptor beta chain. Its target is unknown. Sequencing was performed with immunoSEQ multiplex PCR; in TCRdb, only in-frame clones are kept and a portion is missing. This table has 210,000 or so clones, approximately 94% appearing once. These data belong to a study of T cell responses to AZD1222 COVID-19 vaccine. The study's findings and limits: With two AZD1222 doses given, Spike-specific TCR breadth and depth both rose.

Trimming removed 5 bases from V and 7 bases from J, with 14 bases in between. Germline V gene data show CDR1 as MNHEY and CDR2 as SVGAGI. This CDR3 has 13 residues. This clonotype originated in an adult in good health. This specimen was peripheral blood, taken on day 0 of MenACWY control vaccination. This chain joins TRBV6-5 and TRBJ1-2; weak D call: TRBD1 (5 bases). This CDR3 is CASSLQGRGGYTF. The DNA for the CDR3 is TGTGCCAGCAGTCTTCAGGGTAGGGGTGGCTACACCTTC.